One sample yielded the 20 T cell receptor beta chains listed below, sequenced in a study of shared clonotypes between healthy human individuals. The method was immunoSEQ multiplex PCR; TCRdb's version includes in-frame clones alone and lacks a portion of them. The table records about 2 million clones, about 95% of them present only once. The sequenced sample was naive CD4+ T cells sorted from blood. The subset here: CD45RA+ positively selected. All receptors derive from a man between 18 and 29 years old in good health.

This rearrangement joins TRBV5-1 to TRBJ2-3; 7 nucleotides match TRBD1. Germline V gene lookup returns CDR1 SGHRS and CDR2 YFSETQ. The CDR3 has 14 amino acids. V shed 2 bases and J 7 bases; nucleotides not matched to a gene: 7. The CDR3 region has the DNA TGCGCCAGCAGCTTACCAGGGGGAATAAATACGCAGTATTTT. Protein: CASSLPGGINTQYF.

The chain uses TRBV25-1 and TRBJ1-4; TRBD1 might be the D (5 bases). This CDR3 has 14 amino acids. Germline V lookup: CDR1 MGHDK, CDR2 SYGVNS. V gave up 3 bases and J gave up 0 bases, with 5 bases separating them. The CDR3 DNA sequence: TGTGCCAGCAGTGAGGACACAACTAATGAAAAACTGTTTTTT. Protein: CASSEDTTNEKLFF.

Worth noting for this clone: The sample holds other DNA sequences that translate to the same CDR3. The chain combines TRBV14 with TRBJ1-2; 7 bases match TRBD1. V trimming: 0 bases; J trimming: 2 bases; junction bases outside the gene matches: 9. Germline V gene data show CDR1 as SGHDN and CDR2 as FVKESK. This CDR3 is 17 amino acids long. In DNA form, the CDR3 reads TGTGCCAGCAGCCAAGATCCCCGGAGGGGGCTAAACTATGGCTACACCTTC. Translating gives CASSQDPRRGLNYGYTF.

The V and J genes are TRBV25-1 and TRBJ2-1, with D perhaps matching TRBD1 (6 bases). CDR3 size: 14 residues. In germline, CDR1 is MGHDK, CDR2 SYGVNS. V shed 2 bases and J shed 2 bases, with 7 bases lying between them. DNA for the CDR3: TGTGCCAGCAGTGAACAGGGGCCCTACAATGAGCAGTTCTTC. Amino acids: CASSEQGPYNEQFF.

The J gene is TRBJ1-5, the V gene TRBV2; D is unclear. The CDR3 covers 13 residues. Germline values: CDR1 SNHLY, CDR2 FYNNEI. Trimming removed 9 bases from V and 6 bases from J, with 15 bases in between. In nucleotides, the CDR3 is TGTGCCAGTTCAGCCGCCCGTAGTCAGCCCCAGCATTTT. This sequence encodes CASSAARSQPQHF.

This chain joins TRBV28 and TRBJ2-2; 14 bases line up with TRBD2. The CDR3 totals 17 residues. J was trimmed by 3 bases and V by 2 bases; bases with no gene match: 2. Per the germline V gene, CDR1 is MDHEN and CDR2 is SYDVKM. Here the CDR3 DNA reads TGTGCCAGCAGTTTAGGACTAGCGGGGGGATACACCGGGGAGCTGTTTTTT. As protein: CASSLGLAGGYTGELFF.

A word on this clone: Other nucleotide sequences in the sample specify the same CDR3. The chain recombines TRBV5-1 with TRBJ1-2; the D gene is possibly TRBD1 (5 bases). The CDR3 totals 15 residues. In germline, CDR1 is SGHRS, CDR2 YFSETQ. V was pared by 0 bases and J by 0 bases, with 9 bases between. CDR3 nucleotide sequence: TGCGCCAGCAGCTTGGGGGGCACCTCTAACTATGGCTACACCTTC. It translates to CASSLGGTSNYGYTF.

The rearrangement joins TRBV5-1 to TRBJ2-1; no clear D gene. Germline assignment: CDR1 SGHRS and CDR2 YFSETQ. CDR3 length: 13 residues. Trimming cost V 0 bases and J 12 bases, with 13 bases left between them. CDR3 in DNA: TGCGCCAGCAGCTTGGGACCGGATCGAGGGCAGTTCTTC. It translates to CASSLGPDRGQFF.

The table lists this clone with a count of one. The chain couples TRBV9 to TRBJ1-1, with D uncertain. Looked up from germline, CDR1 is SGDLS and CDR2 is YYNGEE. This CDR3 spans 13 amino acids. V was shortened by 4 bases and J by 5 bases, with 12 bases between the two germline ends. CDR3 loop: CASSPRQETEAFF. CDR3 coding DNA: TGTGCCAGCAGCCCCCGACAAGAGACTGAAGCTTTCTTT.

The genes are TRBV30 and TRBJ2-6; no clear D. In germline, CDR1 is GTSNPN, CDR2 SVGIG (reference sequence). Trimming removed 2 bases at V and 9 bases at J, with 5 bases between. This CDR3 region has 11 residues. The DNA for the CDR3 is TGTGCCTGGAGTAGGGACAACGTCCTGACTTTC. Amino acids: CAWSRDNVLTF.

In its sample, this clone was seen once. The genes are TRBV10-3 and TRBJ1-2; unclear D gene. V was shortened by 4 bases and J by 1 base, with 4 bases between the two germline ends. The CDR3 has 12 amino acids. Germline V gives CDR1 ENHRY, CDR2 SYGVKD. The DNA of the CDR3 is TGTGCCATCAGTGTCCTTAACTATGGCTACACCTTC. This gives the protein CAISVLNYGYTF.

This chain links TRBV10-3 with TRBJ2-7, with D unclear. CDR1 is ENHRY, CDR2 SYGVKD, per germline. The V end lost 4 bases, the J end lost 0 bases, and 7 bases lay between the germline ends. The CDR3 extends over 13 amino acids. CDR3 sequence: CAISGPLSYEQYF. In DNA form, the CDR3 reads TGTGCCATCAGTGGGCCTCTCTCCTACGAGCAGTACTTC.

This chain connects TRBV5-4 to TRBJ2-1, with D unresolved. Trimming cost V 0 bases and J 0 bases, with 10 bases left between them. Looked up from germline, CDR1 is SGHNT and CDR2 is YYREEE (reference sequence). The CDR3 extends over 16 amino acids. As DNA, the CDR3 is TGTGCCAGCAGCTTGGAAGAGTTAAGCTCCTACAATGAGCAGTTCTTC. As protein: CASSLEELSSYNEQFF.

This sequence joins TRBV5-1 and TRBJ1-1; D is unresolved. Germline loops: CDR1 SGHRS, CDR2 YFSETQ. This CDR3 has 13 residues. V dropped 1 base and J dropped 4 bases, with 8 bases sitting between them. CDR3 in DNA: TGCGCCAGCAGCTTGAGGCAGCGCACTGAAGCTTTCTTT. This gives the protein CASSLRQRTEAFF. Filled out from reference TRBV5-1 and TRBJ1-1, the complete variable domain reads KAGVTQTPRYLIKTRGQQVTLSCSPISGHRSVSWYQQTPGQGLQFLFEYFSETQRNKGNFPGRFSGRQFSNSRSEMNVSTLELGDSALYLCASSLRQRTEAFFGQGTRLTVV.

This chain uses TRBV11-2 with TRBJ2-7; 9 nucleotides align to TRBD1. V lost 5 bases and J lost 3; bases outside the gene matches: 8. CDR1 and CDR2 from the germline V gene are SGHAT and FQNNGV. This CDR3 spans 15 amino acids. The CDR3 DNA reads TGTGCCAGCAGCCATTACCGGGACAGGGACTACGAGCAGTACTTC. Its translation is CASSHYRDRDYEQYF.

The J gene is TRBJ1-4, the V gene TRBV30; D not certain. The CDR3 runs to 13 residues. V lost 5 bases and J 5 bases, leaving 12 bases between the germline ends. The germline gives CDR1 GTSNPN, CDR2 SVGIG (reference sequence). DNA for the CDR3: TGTGCCTGGGAGTTAAATTTAAATGAAAAACTGTTTTTT. This translates into CAWELNLNEKLFF.

V gene TRBV7-2 combines with J gene TRBJ2-4, with D maybe TRBD2 (6 bases). V was clipped by 1 base and J by 3 bases, with 16 bases between them. From germline, CDR1 is SGHTA and CDR2 FQGNSA. This CDR3 spans 17 amino acids. The CDR3 DNA follows: TGTGCCAGCAGCTTAGAATTGGGAGGCCGGAGCAAAAACATTCAGTACTTC. It is translated as CASSLELGGRSKNIQYF.

The chain recombines TRBV5-1 with TRBJ2-3; 14 positions agree with TRBD2. Trimming took 3 bases from V and 1 from J; bases not matched to a gene: 7. Germline V gene sequence: CDR1 SGHRS, CDR2 YFSETQ. The length of the CDR3 is 18 residues. CDR3 loop: CASSSTSGRALGTDTQYF. The CDR3 coding sequence is TGCGCCAGCAGCTCGACTAGCGGGAGGGCCCTCGGCACAGATACGCAGTATTTT. Full variable domain (missing parts from reference TRBV5-1 and TRBJ2-3): KAGVTQTPRYLIKTRGQQVTLSCSPISGHRSVSWYQQTPGQGLQFLFEYFSETQRNKGNFPGRFSGRQFSNSRSEMNVSTLELGDSALYLCASSSTSGRALGTDTQYFGPGTRLTVL.

This sequence joins TRBV7-2 and TRBJ2-1; a weak D match, TRBD2 (5 bases). The germline V gene encodes CDR1 SGHTA and CDR2 FQGNSA. This CDR3 has 14 residues. V dropped 1 base and J dropped 6 bases, with 10 bases sitting between them. This CDR3 reads CASSLEIATNEQFF. The DNA for the CDR3 is TGTGCCAGCAGCTTAGAAATAGCGACCAATGAGCAGTTCTTC.

This clone was observed once. This chain connects TRBV11-2 to TRBJ1-2; the D gene is possibly TRBD1 (5 bases). V lost 5 bases and J lost 4, with 14 bases in between. CDR1 and CDR2 from the germline V gene are SGHAT and FQNNGV. The CDR3 totals 14 residues. CDR3 protein: CASSGSRGPYGYTF. The DNA for the CDR3 is TGTGCCAGCAGCGGCAGCCGGGGACCCTATGGCTACACCTTC.